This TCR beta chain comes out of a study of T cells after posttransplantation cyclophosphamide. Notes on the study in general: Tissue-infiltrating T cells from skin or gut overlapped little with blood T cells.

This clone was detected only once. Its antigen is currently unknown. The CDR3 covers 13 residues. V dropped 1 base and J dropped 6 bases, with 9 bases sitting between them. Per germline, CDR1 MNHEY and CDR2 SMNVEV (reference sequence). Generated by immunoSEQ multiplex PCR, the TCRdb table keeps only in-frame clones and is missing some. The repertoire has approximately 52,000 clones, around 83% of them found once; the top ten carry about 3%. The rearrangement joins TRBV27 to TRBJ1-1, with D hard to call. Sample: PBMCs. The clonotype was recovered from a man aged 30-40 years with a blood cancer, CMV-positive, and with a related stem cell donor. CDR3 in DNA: TGTGCCAGCAGTTTATATTACGGGTCTGAAGCTTTCTTT. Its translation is CASSLYYGSEAFF.